This entry is about one T cell receptor beta chain. The antigen remains unidentified. The data belong to a study of post-analysis software for immune sequencing data. Study information: Patients with relapsing-remitting, secondary progressive and progressive-relapsing multiple sclerosis courses were all represented.

Unique-molecular-identifier-tagged TCR beta cDNA libraries were used. One entry per CDR3 protein, called by TCRdb with MiXCR from the PCR reads. The table records hundreds of thousands of distinct CDR3 sequences, 25% to 30% of them present only once. Study-wide findings and caveats: Co-batched samples clustered tightly together by F measure. Among multiple sclerosis patients, normalized Chao1 diversity was significantly below that of controls. Roughly five TRBV segments appeared more often in patients than in controls, and TRBV5-6, TRBV5-1 and TRBV20-1 were among these.

Looked up from germline, CDR1 is MNHEY and CDR2 is SVGAGI. Trimming left V 2 bases short and J 6 bases short, with 16 bases between. The CDR3 is 16 residues long. The rearrangement joins TRBV6-5 to TRBJ2-2; perhaps TRBD1 as D (7 bases). Specimen: blood. This receptor was identified in a girl between 10 and 17 years old with multiple sclerosis. The CDR3 nucleotides read TGTGCCAGCAGTTACGTATGGCAGGGGGGCGCCGGGGAGCTGTTTTTT. Amino acids: CASSYVWQGGAGELFF.